Listed below are T cell receptor beta chains from one sample, sequenced in a study of long-term antiretroviral therapy in people with HIV. Data came from immunoSEQ multiplex PCR; TCRdb stores just in-frame clones and leaves some out. Of more than 25,000 clones listed, 79% are singletons. The sequencing used unsorted PBMCs, collected 2.1 years after starting antiretroviral therapy. The receptors derive from a man aged 25 to 45 with HIV. CDR3s include the opening cysteine and the closing phenylalanine or tryptophan. Each record gives: clone size, CDR3 length, J gene, V gene, D gene, CDR3 protein, CDR3 DNA. D genes are given only for firm matches. Not every row has a clone size; where given, it reads once, few, many or a size class.

>NA|14|TRBJ1-1|TRBV5-4|NA
CASSSKTRNTEAFF
TGTGCCAGCAGCTCCAAGACGCGAAACACTGAAGCTTTCTTT
>NA|15|TRBJ2-5|TRBV14|NA
CASSPGLAHQETQYF
TGTGCCAGCAGCCCCGGACTGGCCCACCAAGAGACCCAGTACTTC
>NA|15|TRBJ1-5|TRBV19|NA
CATYSGGPSNQPQHF
TGTGCCACTTATTCCGGGGGGCCTAGCAATCAGCCCCAGCATTTT
>NA|14|TRBJ2-7|TRBV16|NA
CASSQSAGSYEQYF
TGTGCCAGCAGCCAATCTGCCGGCTCCTACGAGCAGTACTTC
>NA|14|TRBJ1-1|TRBV21-1|NA
CASSSGQENTEAFF
TGTGCCAGCAGTTCCGGACAGGAGAACACTGAAGCTTTCTTT
>NA|16|TRBJ2-7|TRBV7-9|TRBD1
CASSLVRTGASYEQYF
TGTGCCAGCAGCTTAGTTAGGACAGGGGCCTCCTACGAGCAGTACTTC
>NA|16|TRBJ1-3|TRBV5-6|NA
CASSLVPGGAGNTIYF
TGTGCCAGCAGCTTGGTCCCCGGGGGCGCCGGAAACACCATATATTTT
>NA|13|TRBJ1-5|TRBV6-1|NA
CASSEASHKPQHF
TGTGCCAGCAGTGAAGCTTCTCACAAGCCCCAGCATTTT
>few|14|TRBJ1-1|TRBV28|NA
CASSFQLPNTEAFF
TGTGCCAGCAGTTTCCAGTTGCCGAACACTGAAGCTTTCTTT
>NA|14|TRBJ2-7|TRBV27|TRBD1
CASSTGQGALEQYF
TGTGCCAGCAGTACGGGACAGGGGGCATTGGAGCAGTACTTC
>NA|14|TRBJ1-5|TRBV19|NA
CASWATGGNQPQHF
TGTGCCAGCTGGGCCACGGGAGGCAATCAGCCCCAGCATTTT
>NA|15|TRBJ2-3|TRBV6-1|TRBD1
CASSEQAGGADTQYF
TGTGCCAGCAGTGAACAGGCAGGGGGCGCAGATACGCAGTATTTT
>once|16|TRBJ2-2|TRBV5-6|TRBD1
CASSSDRGRSTRELFF
TGTGCCAGCAGCTCGGACAGGGGGCGAAGTACCAGGGAGCTGTTTTTT
>NA|16|TRBJ1-4|TRBV9|NA
CASSVSQGQISEKLFF
TGTGCCAGCAGCGTATCGCAGGGACAAATTAGCGAAAAACTGTTTTTT
>NA|13|TRBJ1-5|TRBV6-1|TRBD1
CASRDRGKQPQHF
TGTGCCAGCAGGGACAGGGGAAAGCAGCCCCAGCATTTT
>NA|11|TRBJ2-4|TRBV29-1|NA
CSVGRENIQYF
TGCAGCGTTGGACGGGAAAACATTCAGTACTTC
>NA|14|TRBJ2-3|TRBV25-1|NA
CASSIRGSTDTQYF
TGTGCCAGCAGTATCAGGGGCAGCACAGATACGCAGTATTTT
>NA|14|TRBJ2-3|TRBV5-4|NA
CASSSGLGLDTQYF
TGTGCCAGCAGCTCCGGACTGGGACTAGATACGCAGTATTTT
>NA|17|TRBJ1-1|TRBV29-1|TRBD1
CSAPEAGTGDMNTEAFF
TGCAGCGCACCCGAAGCCGGAACAGGGGATATGAACACTGAAGCTTTCTTT
>NA|16|TRBJ2-7|TRBV27|TRBD1
CASSLSAGTGFYEQYF
TGTGCCAGCAGTTTATCGGCGGGGACAGGATTCTACGAGCAGTACTTC
>NA|19|TRBJ2-1|TRBV4-3|TRBD2
CASSQDRAGRGSSYNEQFF
TGCGCCAGCAGCCAAGATAGAGCGGGACGGGGATCAAGCTACAATGAGCAGTTCTTC
>once|12|TRBJ2-1|TRBV6-1|NA
CASAHYVNEQFF
TGTGCCAGCGCCCATTACGTCAATGAGCAGTTCTTC
>once|15|TRBJ1-6|TRBV4-2|NA
CASSPVSSYNSPLHF
TGTGCCAGCAGTCCGGTGAGCTCCTATAATTCACCCCTCCACTTT
>few|14|TRBJ1-6|TRBV27|NA
CASRPVGARSPLHF
TGTGCCAGCAGGCCCGTAGGGGCTCGGTCACCCCTCCACTTT
>NA|14|TRBJ2-3|TRBV19|NA
CASSIDRWADTQYF
TGTGCCAGTAGTATAGACAGGTGGGCAGATACGCAGTATTTT
>NA|13|TRBJ1-2|TRBV19|NA
CASSMAANYGYTF
TGTGCCAGTAGTATGGCAGCTAACTATGGCTACACCTTC
>NA|16|TRBJ2-1|TRBV5-1|TRBD1
CASSLGGGQGHNEQFF
TGCGCCAGCAGCTTGGGAGGGGGACAGGGTCACAATGAGCAGTTCTTC
>few|15|TRBJ2-1|TRBV27|TRBD1
CASAVPTGAFYEQFF
TGTGCCAGCGCAGTTCCGACAGGGGCCTTTTATGAGCAGTTCTTC
>NA|14|TRBJ2-3|TRBV7-7|NA
CASSPGGNTDTQYF
TGTGCTAGCAGTCCTGGGGGAAACACAGATACGCAGTATTTT
>NA|18|TRBJ2-3|TRBV9|TRBD1
CASSVVGTGGFSTDTQYF
TGTGCCAGCAGCGTAGTGGGGACAGGGGGATTTAGCACAGATACGCAGTATTTT
>NA|13|TRBJ1-2|TRBV28|NA
CASSSSGTYGYTF
TGTGCCAGCAGTAGTTCCGGGACCTATGGCTACACCTTC
>NA|13|TRBJ1-4|TRBV7-2|NA
CASSLGNLEKLFF
TGTGCCAGCAGCTTAGGAAATCTTGAAAAACTGTTTTTT
>NA|15|TRBJ2-7|TRBV28|NA
CASSSIQGNSYEQYF
TGTGCCAGCAGTTCTATACAGGGAAACTCCTACGAGCAGTACTTC
>once|17|TRBJ2-1|TRBV5-8|TRBD2
CASSFSGAGGPQGEQFF
TGTGCCAGCAGCTTTTCCGGCGCGGGAGGGCCGCAGGGGGAGCAGTTCTTC
>NA|13|TRBJ2-3|TRBV7-8|NA
CASSEHPTDTQYF
TGTGCCAGCAGCGAGCACCCCACAGATACGCAGTATTTT
>NA|15|TRBJ1-1|TRBV10-3|TRBD1
CAISVSGQGNTEAFF
TGTGCCATCAGTGTGTCAGGACAGGGCAACACTGAAGCTTTCTTT